The present T cell receptor (beta chain) was sequenced within a study of CD8+CD57+ T cells in acquired aplastic anemia. CD8+CD57+ cell expansion had been shown by flow cytometry in patients chosen for sequencing. Blood samples were obtained from patients who had received no prior therapy. CDR1 LNHNV and CDR2 YYDKDF come from the germline V gene (reference sequence). V lost 0 bases, J lost 6 bases, and 9 bases lay in between. The CDR3 has 13 residues. According to the study, genomic DNA was the template for TCR beta VDJ and CDR3 profiling. Via MiXCR, TCRdb re-called the reads, giving one row per CDR3 protein. Found here are about 58,000 distinct CDR3 sequences, approximately 50% of them singletons; the top ten hold roughly 16%. The table lists this clonotype with a count of one.

Sequenced: sorted CD4+, CD8+, or CD8+CD57+ T cells (not recorded which) from PBMCs. The chain employs TRBV15 and TRBJ2-7; D call uncertain. The sequence was obtained from a human donor with aplastic anemia. CDR3 sequence reads: CATSRDPIGEQYF. The CDR3 region has the DNA TGTGCCACCAGCAGAGATCCCATCGGCGAGCAGTACTTC.